Below, 30 T cell receptor beta chains from the same sample are listed, as sequenced in a study of T cells in Graves' hyperthyroidism and ophthalmopathy. Researchers took RNA transcripts and amplified the TCR beta CDR3 regions from them. HTBI primers drove first-round RT-PCR of the TCR CDR3. MiXCR, run by TCRdb on the multiplex PCR reads, gives a single entry per CDR3 protein. The sample consists of hundreds of thousands of distinct CDR3 sequences, roughly 13% of them appearing once. The sequenced material came from blood. These receptors were taken from a man between 45 and 60 years old with Graves' ophthalmopathy.

This clonotype was picked up many times. This rearrangement joins TRBV9 to TRBJ2-3; 8 bases are a match to TRBD2. V shed 2 bases and J 2 bases; nucleotides not matched to a gene: 7. The germline gives CDR1 SGDLS, CDR2 YYNGEE. This CDR3 comprises 16 residues. Written as DNA, the CDR3 is TGTGCCAGCAGCGTCCAGCGGGAGCAGAACACAGATACGCAGTATTTT. Translating it yields CASSVQREQNTDTQYF.

Many counts were recorded for this clonotype. The genes are TRBV5-1 and TRBJ2-7; D is ambiguous. V gave up 3 bases and J gave up 2 bases, with 15 bases separating them. The germline gives CDR1 SGHRS, CDR2 YFSETQ. The CDR3 has 15 amino acids. The DNA for the CDR3 is TGCGCCAGCAGCTCGACTTCGCAAACCGCCTACGAGCAGTACTTC. Translating gives CASSSTSQTAYEQYF.

Many counts were recorded for this clonotype. The chain carries TRBV6-1 and TRBJ2-7; no clear D gene. Trimming left V 1 base short and J 4 bases short, with 14 bases between. The CDR3 extends over 15 amino acids. The germline V gene has CDR1 MNHNS and CDR2 SASEGT. CDR3 DNA: TGTGCCAGCAGTGAAGGGGCAGGCCTGGGGTACGAGCAGTACTTC. Protein product: CASSEGAGLGYEQYF.

This clonotype was observed many times. J is TRBJ2-4 and V is TRBV7-8; tentative D call: TRBD2 (7 bases). Germline V gene lookup returns CDR1 SGHVS and CDR2 FQNEAQ. This CDR3 is 17 amino acids long. V was trimmed by 0 bases and J by 6 bases, leaving 18 bases between them. CDR3: CASSLAMGGGGLNIQYF. Written as DNA, the CDR3 is TGTGCCAGCAGCTTAGCCATGGGTGGGGGGGGCTTAAACATTCAGTACTTC.

The V gene is TRBV5-6, the J gene TRBJ1-6; 8 nucleotides align to TRBD1. Germline V gene lookup returns CDR1 SGHDT and CDR2 YYEEEE. The V segment lost 0 bases and the J segment 6 bases; nucleotides outside the gene matches: 8. This CDR3 contains 17 residues. Here the CDR3 DNA reads TGTGCCAGCAGCTTGGACAGGGGGTCAGTTGTTAATTCACCCCTCCACTTT. Amino acid sequence: CASSLDRGSVVNSPLHF.

This clonotype was observed at least ten times. The chain has TRBV11-2 and TRBJ2-1; TRBD2 might be the D (7 bases). In germline, CDR1 is SGHAT, CDR2 FQNNGV. This CDR3 has 16 amino acids. Trimming removed 1 base at V and 3 bases at J, with 13 bases between. As DNA, the CDR3 is TGTGCCAGCAGCTTAGGCGGGGGAGGGGGCTACAATGAGCAGTTCTTC. Its protein product is CASSLGGGGGYNEQFF. Full variable domain (rest looked up from reference TRBV11-2 and TRBJ2-1): EAGVAQSPRYKIIEKRQSVAFWCNPISGHATLYWYQQILGQGPKLLIQFQNNGVVDDSQLPKDRFSAERLKGVDSTLKIQPAKLEDSAVYLCASSLGGGGGYNEQFFGPGTRLTVL.

The V call is TRBV6-5, the J call TRBJ1-1; 7 bases are a match to TRBD1. V lost 2 bases, J lost 4 bases, and 4 bases stayed unmatched. Germline assignment: CDR1 MNHEY and CDR2 SVGAGI. The CDR3 consists of 14 residues. Here the CDR3 reads CASSYDRVGTEAFF. The CDR3, as DNA: TGTGCCAGCAGTTACGACAGGGTAGGCACTGAAGCTTTCTTT.

The rearrangement joins TRBV9 to TRBJ2-1, with D possibly being TRBD1 (6 bases). The CDR3 loop spans 17 amino acids. Trimming removed 4 bases at V and 3 bases at J, with 20 bases between. CDR1 is SGDLS, CDR2 YYNGEE, per germline. This chain's CDR3 is CASSPHGLGGNYNEQFF. As DNA, the CDR3 is TGTGCCAGCAGCCCCCATGGGTTAGGGGGTAACTACAATGAGCAGTTCTTC.

Notes on this clonotype: Possible read error: a much larger clone is one base away. The chain links TRBV3-1 to TRBJ2-5; possibly TRBD1 for D (5 bases). Looked up from germline, CDR1 is LGHDT and CDR2 is YNNKEL (reference sequence). The CDR3 sequence is 14 residues long. The CDR3 region has the DNA TGTGCCAGCAGCCAAACGACAGTCCAAGAGACCCGGTACTTC. Amino acid sequence: CASSQTTVQETRYF.

This clonotype was recorded many times. The V and J genes are TRBV9 and TRBJ2-7, with 14 bases that match TRBD2. The CDR3 length is 15 residues. From germline, CDR1 is SGDLS and CDR2 YYNGEE. J lost 6 bases, V lost 0 bases, and 2 bases had no gene match. The CDR3 nucleotides read TGTGCCAGCAGCGTAGATGGGACTAGCGGGAGCGAGCAGTACTTC. It codes for CASSVDGTSGSEQYF.

In its sample, this clonotype was seen many times. The chain recombines TRBV2 with TRBJ2-7; 7 bases agree with TRBD1. Germline V gene lookup returns CDR1 SNHLY and CDR2 FYNNEI. The CDR3 covers 12 residues. V shed 5 bases, J shed 3 bases, and the junction held 1 base outside the gene matches. Written as DNA, the CDR3 is TGTGCCAGCAGTACAGGGGTCTACGAGCAGTACTTC. It specifies CASSTGVYEQYF. The whole variable domain, remainder taken from reference TRBV2 and TRBJ2-7, is EPEVTQTPSHQVTQMGQEVILRCVPISNHLYFYWYRQILGQKVEFLVSFYNNEISEKSEIFDDQFSVERPDGSNFTLKIRSTKLEDSAMYFCASSTGVYEQYFGPGTRLTVT.

In its sample, this clonotype was seen many times. This chain joins TRBV5-1 and TRBJ2-3, with D possibly matching TRBD2 (6 bases). Germline V gene data show CDR1 as SGHRS and CDR2 as YFSETQ. V lost 1 base and J 0 bases, leaving 12 bases between the germline ends. The CDR3 loop spans 16 amino acids. Here the CDR3 DNA reads TGCGCCAGCAGCTTGTACGGAGGGGATAGCACAGATACGCAGTATTTT. Its protein product is CASSLYGGDSTDTQYF.

This clonotype was seen more than once but under ten times. The chain employs TRBV5-1 and TRBJ2-5, with 7 bases that match TRBD2. This CDR3 contains 15 residues. The germline gives CDR1 SGHRS, CDR2 YFSETQ. With V trimmed by 2 bases and J by 3 bases, 7 bases remained unmatched. The CDR3 spells CASSLQSSGKETQYF. CDR3 bases: TGCGCCAGCAGCTTACAGTCTAGCGGAAAAGAGACCCAGTACTTC.

This clonotype has a handful of counts. The V gene is TRBV29-1, the J gene TRBJ2-2; D unclear. V was trimmed by 1 base and J by 0 bases, leaving 9 bases between them. Germline V gene lookup returns CDR1 SQVTM and CDR2 ANQGSEA. The CDR3 loop spans 15 amino acids. CDR3 amino acids: CSVEVSAANTGELFF. CDR3 DNA sequence: TGCAGCGTTGAAGTGTCTGCAGCGAACACCGGGGAGCTGTTTTTT.

V is TRBV29-1 and J is TRBJ2-5; D gene uncertain. Per germline, CDR1 SQVTM and CDR2 ANQGSEA. V lost 6 bases to trimming and J lost 7 bases, with 12 bases between them. This CDR3 comprises 11 residues. The CDR3 protein is CSVHLVGTQYF. The DNA of the CDR3 is TGCAGCGTGCACCTGGTGGGGACCCAGTACTTC.

In this sample, this clonotype turned up a few times. This sequence joins TRBV19 and TRBJ2-2; D is perhaps TRBD1 or TRBD2 (7 bases each). Trimming took 4 bases from V and 4 from J, leaving 16 bases between them. Germline V gene data show CDR1 as LNHDA and CDR2 as SQIVND (reference sequence). The CDR3 consists of 16 residues. For the CDR3, the DNA is TGTGCCAGTAGTACAGGGGGGGGAGCTGTCACCGGGGAGCTGTTTTTT. Amino acid sequence: CASSTGGGAVTGELFF.

This clonotype has more than one count but fewer than ten. The gene calls are TRBV5-4 and TRBJ1-1, with 9 bases identical to TRBD1. With 4 bases clipped from V and 1 base from J, the junction kept 8 bases outside the gene matches. Germline CDR1 SGHNT, CDR2 YYREEE (reference sequence). The CDR3 consists of 16 residues. This CDR3 is CASSVPSGQGNTEAFF. The CDR3 region has the DNA TGTGCCAGCAGCGTCCCCTCGGGACAGGGGAACACTGAAGCTTTCTTT.

This clonotype was recorded a few times. Being one base from a much bigger clone, this may be a read error. The V call is TRBV5-4, the J call TRBJ1-2; D may be TRBD1 (5 bases). Germline CDR1 and CDR2: SGHNT and YYREEE (reference sequence). The V gene lost 5 bases and the J gene lost 5 bases, with 10 bases spanning the gap. CDR3 size: 12 residues. The CDR3: CASRQDTYGYTF. CDR3 nucleotide sequence: TGTGCCAGCAGACAGGACACGTATGGCTACACCTTC. Together with reference TRBV5-4 and TRBJ1-2, the CDR3 gives the full variable domain: ETGVTQSPTHLIKTRGQQVTLRCSSQSGHNTVSWYQQALGQGPQFIFQYYREEENGRGNFPPRFSGLQFPNYSSELNVNALELDDSALYLCASRQDTYGYTFGSGTRLTVV.

This chain connects TRBV7-6 to TRBJ2-1; perhaps TRBD2 as D (7 bases). Per the germline V gene, CDR1 is SGHVS and CDR2 is FNYEAQ. CDR3 length: 17 amino acids. V lost 1 base to trimming and J lost 6 bases, with 19 bases between them. The CDR3: CASSLEYGGRQSNEQFF. CDR3 sequence (DNA): TGTGCCAGCAGCTTAGAGTACGGGGGGCGCCAATCCAATGAGCAGTTCTTC.

V gene TRBV19 combines with J gene TRBJ2-5; TRBD1 is a possible D gene (6 bases). V gave up 4 bases and J gave up 4 bases, with 10 bases separating them. This CDR3 spans 13 amino acids. In germline, CDR1 is LNHDA, CDR2 SQIVND (reference sequence). The CDR3 DNA follows: TGTGCCAGTAGTACGAGGGGGAGAGAGACCCAGTACTTC. This translates into CASSTRGRETQYF. The variable domain in full, completed from reference TRBV19 and TRBJ2-5, reads DGGITQSPKYLFRKEGQNVTLSCEQNLNHDAMYWYRQDPGQGLRLIYYSQIVNDFQKGDIAEGYSVSREKKESFPLTVTSAQKNPTAFYLCASSTRGRETQYFGPGTRLLVL.

This clonotype was observed many times. The chain carries TRBV27 and TRBJ2-2; no clear D gene. Germline V CDR1 and CDR2: MNHEY, SMNVEV (reference sequence). The CDR3 has 17 amino acids. V dropped 0 bases and J dropped 5 bases, with 16 bases sitting between them. The CDR3 loop reads CASSLSYRGRSTGELFF. The CDR3 bases are TGTGCCAGCAGTTTATCTTATCGAGGAAGGTCGACCGGGGAGCTGTTTTTT.

Only a few counts were recorded for this clonotype. The genes are TRBV29-1 and TRBJ2-3, with D possibly being TRBD2 (7 bases). Germline V gene sequence: CDR1 SQVTM, CDR2 ANQGSEA. The V end lost 3 bases, the J end lost 1 base, and 14 bases lay between the germline ends. The CDR3 spans 15 residues. CDR3: CSVEGGGSGTDTQYF. The CDR3 DNA reads as TGCAGCGTTGAGGGCGGGGGCTCTGGCACAGATACGCAGTATTTT.

This clonotype was seen at least ten times. The chain couples TRBV28 to TRBJ1-5; D gene uncertain. The germline V gene encodes CDR1 MDHEN and CDR2 SYDVKM. There are 15 residues in the CDR3. V was shortened by 1 base and J by 4 bases, with 11 bases between the two germline ends. The CDR3 is CASSLSGAGNQPQHF. CDR3 DNA sequence: TGTGCCAGCAGTTTATCGGGCGCGGGAAATCAGCCCCAGCATTTT. The variable domain in full, completed from reference TRBV28 and TRBJ1-5, reads DVKVTQSSRYLVKRTGEKVFLECVQDMDHENMFWYRQDPGLGLRLIYFSYDVKMKEKGDIPEGYSVSREKKERFSLILESASTNQTSMYLCASSLSGAGNQPQHFGDGTRLSIL.

This clonotype was observed a few times. The chain recombines TRBV28 with TRBJ1-5, with D uncertain. V gave up 6 bases and J gave up 4 bases, with 16 bases separating them. This CDR3 is 15 amino acids long. The germline V gene encodes CDR1 MDHEN and CDR2 SYDVKM. The CDR3 here is CASREKGVLNQPQHF. DNA of the CDR3: TGTGCCAGCAGGGAGAAGGGAGTACTTAATCAGCCCCAGCATTTT.

This clonotype was counted at least ten times. V and J are TRBV6-2 or TRBV6-3 and TRBJ2-7; D gene ambiguous. The CDR3 is made up of 12 amino acids. Germline assignment: CDR1 MNHEY and CDR2 SVGEGT. V lost 2 bases to trimming and J lost 3 bases, with 5 bases between them. CDR3 sequence reads: CASSYVRYEQYF. CDR3 nucleotides: TGTGCCAGCAGTTACGTCCGCTACGAGCAGTACTTC.

This chain uses TRBV5-8 with TRBJ1-1; D call uncertain. Trimming removed 4 bases at V and 1 base at J, with 11 bases between. The germline gives CDR1 SGHTS, CDR2 YDEGEE. The CDR3 extends over 14 amino acids. The CDR3 reads CASSKGRENTEAFF. The DNA for the CDR3 is TGTGCCAGCAGCAAAGGTAGGGAGAACACTGAAGCTTTCTTT. Using reference TRBV5-8 and TRBJ1-1 for the parts outside the CDR3, the full variable domain is EAGVTQSPTHLIKTRGQQATLRCSPISGHTSVYWYQQALGLGLQFLLWYDEGEERNRGNFPPRFSGRQFPNYSSELNVNALELEDSALYLCASSKGRENTEAFFGQGTRLTVV.

The rearrangement joins TRBV2 to TRBJ2-3; D is unresolved. Trimming removed 2 bases from V and 0 bases from J, with 6 bases in between. The CDR3 is 14 amino acids. Germline CDR1 is SNHLY and CDR2 is FYNNEI. CDR3 DNA sequence: TGTGCCAGCAGTGAATTGTATAGCACAGATACGCAGTATTTT. Encoded protein: CASSELYSTDTQYF.

V is TRBV19 and J is TRBJ2-2; D is uncertain. The CDR3 is 18 residues long. Germline V gives CDR1 LNHDA, CDR2 SQIVND (reference sequence). V gave up 1 base and J gave up 4 bases, with 19 bases separating them. CDR3 nucleotides: TGTGCCAGTAGTATAGCGGGTTGGAGCGCAAGACGCACCGGGGAGCTGTTTTTT. Translated, it gives CASSIAGWSARRTGELFF.

This clonotype was counted many times. The chain has TRBV6-1 and TRBJ1-2; the match to TRBD1 covers 7 bases. Trimming took 4 bases from V and 5 from J; bases not matched to a gene: 13. The CDR3 covers 16 residues. Germline-derived CDR1 and CDR2 are MNHNS and SASEGT. CDR3 amino acids: CASSALDRFVRYGYTF. The CDR3 DNA sequence: TGTGCCAGCAGTGCCTTGGACAGGTTTGTTCGTTATGGCTACACCTTC.

The chain uses TRBV5-1 and TRBJ1-1; TRBD1 matches 11 bases. V lost 3 bases and J lost 3; bases outside the gene matches: 10. The CDR3 covers 17 residues. Germline loops: CDR1 SGHRS, CDR2 YFSETQ. Written as DNA, the CDR3 is TGCGCCAGCAGCTCACTCGGACAGGGGGCTAGGGACACTGAAGCTTTCTTT. Amino acids: CASSSLGQGARDTEAFF.